The 21 T cell receptor beta chains in this list originate from one sample, sequenced in a study of shared T cell receptors in the human thymus. Method: immunoSEQ multiplex PCR; TCRdb's copy keeps in-frame clones and lacks some. The sample has hundreds of thousands of clones, more than 75% seen once. In addition, the sample was reused for a study of human thymus T cells.

The source material was thymocytes. These receptors were collected from a boy under two years old with a congenital heart defect.

The chain joins TRBV5-4 to TRBJ2-4, with D perhaps matching TRBD2 (6 bases). The CDR3 spans 19 residues. Germline V gives CDR1 SGHNT, CDR2 YYREEE (reference sequence). Trimming removed 4 bases from V and 0 bases from J, with 23 bases in between. The CDR3 protein is CASSNRGAGTLRAKNIQYF. The CDR3 DNA reads TGTGCCAGCAGCAATCGAGGAGCGGGTACCTTAAGAGCCAAAAACATTCAGTACTTC.

The rearrangement joins TRBV27 to TRBJ1-1; maybe TRBD1 (5 bases). The germline V gene has CDR1 MNHEY and CDR2 SMNVEV (reference sequence). V dropped 6 bases and J dropped 1 base, with 12 bases sitting between them. The CDR3 runs 14 residues. The CDR3 here is CASSLGLQNTEAFF. CDR3 DNA sequence: TGTGCCAGCAGCCTGGGGCTCCAGAACACTGAAGCTTTCTTT.

The chain links TRBV27 to TRBJ2-2; 10 bases match TRBD2. CDR3 length equals 15 residues. Germline lookup yields CDR1 MNHEY and CDR2 SMNVEV (reference sequence). The V and J ends lost 6 bases and 2 bases, in that order; junction bases with no gene match: 3. The DNA of the CDR3 is TGTGCCAGCAGCCGACTAGCGGGTAACACCGGGGAGCTGTTTTTT. Residues: CASSRLAGNTGELFF.

This clone was counted only a few times. V usage is TRBV19 and J usage is TRBJ1-3; possibly TRBD1 for D (6 bases). V lost 0 bases, J lost 4 bases, and 19 bases lay in between. The CDR3 loop spans 18 amino acids. Germline CDR1 reads LNHDA; CDR2 reads SQIVND (reference sequence). CDR3 nucleotides: TGTGCCAGTAGTATAGATCCCTGGTGGCAGGGGCCAGGAAACACCATATATTTT. The encoded protein is CASSIDPWWQGPGNTIYF.

This chain joins TRBV5-1 and TRBJ1-2; D not certain. V lost 4 bases and J lost 4, with 26 bases in between. Per the germline V gene, CDR1 is SGHRS and CDR2 is YFSETQ. The CDR3 contains 18 residues. The CDR3 DNA is TGCGCCAGCAGCCCCCCCGGGAGGCCTCCCGCGGCGGGCTATGGCTACACCTTC. Its protein is CASSPPGRPPAAGYGYTF. The full variable domain, in which reference TRBV5-1 and TRBJ1-2 provide the parts outside the CDR3, is KAGVTQTPRYLIKTRGQQVTLSCSPISGHRSVSWYQQTPGQGLQFLFEYFSETQRNKGNFPGRFSGRQFSNSRSEMNVSTLELGDSALYLCASSPPGRPPAAGYGYTFGSGTRLTVV.

The chain combines TRBV6-5 with TRBJ1-2, with D uncertain. V was cut by 7 bases and J by 8 bases, with 20 bases left in between. Germline CDR1 MNHEY, CDR2 SVGAGI. This CDR3 contains 14 residues. CDR3 sequence reads: CASTGSLPSNGYTF. CDR3 coding DNA: TGTGCCAGCACCGGTAGTCTGCCATCCAACGGCTACACCTTC.

This rearrangement joins TRBV12-5 to TRBJ2-7, with D maybe TRBD2 (7 bases). Trimming shortened V by 6 bases and J by 2 bases, and 17 bases separated the two germline ends. Germline V gene lookup returns CDR1 LGHNT and CDR2 FRNRAP. This CDR3 has 15 residues. For the CDR3, the DNA is TGTGCTAGTGGCTTGTGGGGGGGGCCGACCTACGAGCAGTACTTC. This translates into CASGLWGGPTYEQYF.

This clone has a handful of counts. This sequence joins TRBV9 and TRBJ2-4, with 7 bases aligning to TRBD2. This CDR3 has 14 residues. Trimming took 0 bases from V and 8 from J; bases not matched to a gene: 5. Germline CDR1 is SGDLS and CDR2 is YYNGEE. CDR3 DNA sequence: TGTGCCAGCAGCGTAGAAGCGGGAAGAGACATTCAGTACTTC. Translation: CASSVEAGRDIQYF.

A single count supports this clone. This chain uses TRBV6-5 with TRBJ2-7, with 9 bases identical to TRBD1. Germline V gene sequence: CDR1 MNHEY, CDR2 SVGAGI. V was clipped by 5 bases and J by 4 bases; unmatched bases: 6. CDR3 length: 14 residues. The CDR3 spells CASSPDRGGYEQYF. Here the CDR3 DNA reads TGTGCCAGCAGTCCCGACAGGGGGGGATACGAGCAGTACTTC.

This chain links TRBV6-4 with TRBJ2-7; TRBD2 matches at 11 bases. Germline V gene lookup returns CDR1 MRHNA and CDR2 SNTAGT. This CDR3 contains 15 residues. V dropped 3 bases and J dropped 7; count of bases not matched to a gene: 8. The CDR3 loop is CASSELASGRQEQYF. The DNA for the CDR3 is TGTGCCAGCAGTGAATTGGCTAGCGGGAGGCAAGAGCAGTACTTC.

This chain connects TRBV4-1 to TRBJ1-5; no definite D call. Per germline, CDR1 MGHRA and CDR2 YSYEKL. The CDR3 runs to 16 residues. The ends were cut back, 1 base at V and 0 bases at J, with 10 bases in the middle. CDR3 bases: TGCGCCAGCAGCCAAGGGGCCCCTTATAGCAATCAGCCCCAGCATTTT. As protein: CASSQGAPYSNQPQHF.

J is TRBJ1-2 and V is TRBV2; 10 positions match TRBD1. V was clipped by 6 bases and J by 13 bases; unmatched bases: 8. CDR1 is SNHLY, CDR2 FYNNEI, per germline. This CDR3 has 12 residues. CDR3 DNA: TGTGCCAGCAGAAGACAGGGGGCCCTGGGCACCTTC. Amino acid sequence: CASRRQGALGTF.

About this clone: The sample carries other DNA sequences with the same CDR3. The chain employs TRBV4-1 and TRBJ2-1; 10 bases line up with TRBD2. Germline V lookup: CDR1 MGHRA, CDR2 YSYEKL. The V and J ends lost 1 base and 5 bases, in that order; junction bases with no gene match: 2. This CDR3 contains 15 residues. The CDR3 DNA reads TGCGCCAGCAGCCAAGGACTAGCGGGCCACAATGAGCAGTTCTTC. It is translated as CASSQGLAGHNEQFF.

This clone was recorded only once. V and J are TRBV10-3 and TRBJ1-4, with a weak D call TRBD1 (6 bases). CDR3 size: 15 residues. V gave up 2 bases and J gave up 5 bases, with 12 bases separating them. Germline V CDR1 and CDR2: ENHRY, SYGVKD. CDR3: CAISERTAENEKLFF. The DNA of the CDR3 is TGTGCCATCAGTGAGAGGACAGCCGAAAATGAAAAACTGTTTTTT.

This chain uses TRBV14 with TRBJ2-1, with 14 bases fitting TRBD2. Looked up from germline, CDR1 is SGHDN and CDR2 is FVKESK. V was clipped by 3 bases and J by 3 bases; unmatched bases: 10. The CDR3 is 19 residues long. The CDR3 is CASSQGPGLAGVNYNEQFF. The CDR3 coding sequence is TGTGCCAGCAGCCAGGGTCCGGGACTAGCGGGAGTAAACTACAATGAGCAGTTCTTC.

The rearrangement links TRBV28 to TRBJ2-3; 11 nucleotides line up with TRBD1. The germline V gene encodes CDR1 MDHEN and CDR2 SYDVKM. The junction had 9 bases not matched to a gene; V was cut back by 7 bases and J by 0 bases. The CDR3 is 17 residues long. CDR3 coding DNA: TGTGCCAGCAACTGGCCGGGACAGGGGGGGAGCACAGATACGCAGTATTTT. It specifies CASNWPGQGGSTDTQYF. Full variable domain (rest looked up from reference TRBV28 and TRBJ2-3): DVKVTQSSRYLVKRTGEKVFLECVQDMDHENMFWYRQDPGLGLRLIYFSYDVKMKEKGDIPEGYSVSREKKERFSLILESASTNQTSMYLCASNWPGQGGSTDTQYFGPGTRLTVL.

There are a few counts of this clone. The chain couples TRBV11-2 to TRBJ2-3; a weak D match, TRBD1 (6 bases). CDR3 length: 12 residues. The V gene's germline CDR1 is SGHAT and CDR2 FQNNGV. Deletions cut 5 bases from V and 5 bases from J, with 8 bases between. CDR3 bases: TGTGCCAGCAGCAGAGGGGGAGATACGCAGTATTTT. Encoded protein: CASSRGGDTQYF.

This rearrangement joins TRBV4-1 to TRBJ1-5; TRBD1 might be the D (5 bases). CDR3 size: 13 residues. CDR1 is MGHRA and CDR2 is YSYEKL in the germline V gene. V lost 4 bases and J 3 bases, leaving 7 bases between the germline ends. The CDR3 spells CASSPGDNQPQHF. The CDR3, as DNA: TGCGCCAGCAGCCCGGGGGACAATCAGCCCCAGCATTTT.

The gene calls are TRBV4-3 and TRBJ2-1; TRBD2 matches at 10 bases. Germline V CDR1 and CDR2: LGHNA, YSLEER. The V gene end was trimmed by 0 bases and the J gene end by 7 bases; junction bases not matched to a gene: 6. This CDR3 is 16 amino acids long. CDR3 DNA sequence: TGCGCCAGCAGCCAAGATTTTGGACTAGCGGATAATGAGCAGTTCTTC. Its translation is CASSQDFGLADNEQFF.

A few counts support this clone. The chain has TRBV5-6 and TRBJ1-4; 9 nucleotides match TRBD1. The CDR3 spans 17 residues. Trimming took 0 bases from V and 3 from J; bases not matched to a gene: 6. Looked up from germline, CDR1 is SGHDT and CDR2 is YYEEEE. The CDR3 DNA is TGTGCCAGCAGCTTGGGGGACAGGGTTTGGGCTAATGAAAAACTGTTTTTT. It specifies CASSLGDRVWANEKLFF.

The chain couples TRBV28 to TRBJ2-7, with TRBD2 as a possible D gene (7 bases). Trimming cost V 5 bases and J 5 bases, with 19 bases left between them. The CDR3 extends over 15 amino acids. Germline assignment: CDR1 MDHEN and CDR2 SYDVKM. Here the CDR3 reads CASSTIGEGGHEQYF. CDR3 DNA sequence: TGTGCCAGCAGTACTATAGGAGAGGGGGGGCACGAGCAGTACTTC.